This is a list of T cell receptor beta chains from one sample in a study of cytomegalovirus exposure and HLA in healthy donors. Method: immunoSEQ multiplex PCR; TCRdb's copy keeps in-frame clones and lacks some. The sample holds some 160,000 clones, 78% seen once. Sequencing used PBMCs. These receptors originate from a male donor in good health and CMV-seronegative. CDR3s include the opening cysteine and the closing phenylalanine or tryptophan. The order of the fields is J gene, clone size, D gene, V gene, CDR3 protein, CDR3 DNA. D genes are given only for firm matches. Only part of the rows carry a size: once, few, many, or a class if the clone is expanded.

TRBJ2-3,-,TRBD2,TRBV7-6,CASSLGAGGSTDTQYF,TGTGCCAGCAGCTTAGGGGCGGGGGGAAGCACAGATACGCAGTATTTT
TRBJ2-7,-,TRBD2,TRBV9,CASSVGASGTYEQYF,TGTGCCAGCAGCGTAGGGGCTAGCGGGACCTACGAGCAGTACTTC
TRBJ1-2,once,-,TRBV9,CASSPDGGNYGYTF,TGTGCCAGCAGCCCTGACGGCGGGAACTATGGCTACACCTTC
TRBJ2-1,-,TRBD2,TRBV13,CASSPGLLFSYNEQFF,TGTGCCAGCAGCCCGGGACTACTCTTCTCCTACAATGAGCAGTTCTTC
TRBJ2-3,few,TRBD2,TRBV4-3,CASSQERSGTSPYTQYF,TGCGCCAGCAGCCAAGAAAGGTCCGGGACTAGCCCCTATACGCAGTATTTT
TRBJ2-7,-,TRBD2,TRBV4-3,CASSPERESSYEQYF,TGCGCCAGCAGTCCCGAGCGGGAGAGCTCCTACGAGCAGTACTTC
TRBJ2-1,-,-,TRBV10-3,CAISESGGKRYNEQFF,TGTGCCATCAGTGAGTCGGGGGGAAAGAGGTACAATGAGCAGTTCTTC
TRBJ2-3,-,TRBD2,TRBV19,CASSITTSGSGKYF,TGTGCCAGTAGTATCACGACTAGCGGGAGTGGGAAGTATTTT
TRBJ2-1,-,TRBD2,TRBV5-4,CASSPAGLAGDSRFF,TGTGCCAGCAGCCCGGCCGGACTAGCAGGGGACTCGCGGTTCTTC
TRBJ1-2,-,TRBD1,TRBV5-1,CASSGTGTGVVRGYTF,TGCGCCAGCAGCGGGACCGGGACAGGGGTGGTTCGAGGCTACACCTTC
TRBJ1-3,-,TRBD1,TRBV7-2,CASSSTGTGFGNTIYF,TGTGCCAGCAGCTCTACCGGGACAGGGTTTGGAAACACCATATATTTT
TRBJ2-2,-,-,TRBV7-9,CASGRNTGELFF,TGTGCCAGCGGCAGGAACACCGGGGAGCTGTTTTTT
TRBJ1-2,few,-,TRBV30,CAHLPTGSNYGYTF,TGTGCTCACCTCCCGACAGGTTCAAACTATGGCTACACCTTC
TRBJ1-1,-,TRBD1,TRBV9,CASSAEQGAGAFF,TGTGCCAGCAGCGCGGAACAGGGGGCAGGAGCTTTCTTT
TRBJ2-1,once,-,TRBV7-7,CASSNTGQRDLFF,TGTGCCAGCAGCAACACGGGACAACGGGACCTGTTCTTC
TRBJ1-6,-,TRBD1,TRBV7-9,CASSFHRGPGGSPLHF,TGTGCCAGCAGCTTTCACAGGGGGCCCGGAGGTTCACCCCTCCACTTT
TRBJ1-2,-,TRBD1,TRBV7-2,CASSRGQGISGYTF,TGTGCCAGCAGCCGGGGACAGGGGATCTCTGGCTACACCTTC
TRBJ1-2,-,-,TRBV27,CASSPLGGVAGYTF,TGTGCCAGCAGTCCCCTGGGGGGGGTTGCTGGCTACACCTTC
TRBJ2-2,-,TRBD1,TRBV19,CATRPQGAGTGELFF,TGTGCCACTCGACCGCAGGGGGCAGGGACCGGGGAGCTGTTTTTT
TRBJ2-5,once,TRBD2,TRBV7-8,CASSLGLAGGVETQYF,TGTGCCAGCAGCTTAGGACTAGCGGGGGGCGTGGAGACCCAGTACTTC
TRBJ1-5,-,-,TRBV10-2,CASSEGRGGRQPQHF,TGCGCCAGCAGTGAGGGGAGGGGGGGCCGTCAGCCCCAGCATTTT
TRBJ2-2,-,-,TRBV7-2,CASSLRQNTGELFF,TGTGCCAGCAGCTTGAGGCAAAACACCGGGGAGCTGTTTTTT
TRBJ2-2,-,TRBD1,TRBV5-1,CASSPRTGNTGELFF,TGCGCCAGCAGCCCGAGGACAGGGAACACCGGGGAGCTGTTTTTT
TRBJ1-2,-,-,TRBV9,CASSGIFGAGYTF,TGTGCCAGCAGCGGAATTTTCGGTGCAGGCTACACCTTC
TRBJ2-6,few,-,TRBV7-2,CASSPRTGTLFSGANVLTF,TGTGCCAGCAGCCCAAGAACCGGGACTCTCTTCTCCGGGGCCAACGTCCTGACTTTC
TRBJ2-3,-,TRBD1,TRBV28,CASSFPGTGVSDTQYF,TGTGCCAGCAGTTTCCCCGGGACAGGGGTTTCAGATACGCAGTATTTT
TRBJ2-2,-,-,TRBV28,CASSFVRELDTGELFF,TGTGCCAGCAGTTTTGTCCGGGAGTTGGACACCGGGGAGCTGTTTTTT
TRBJ1-1,-,TRBD1,TRBV19,CATRGPMNTEAFF,TGTGCCACGAGGGGGCCGATGAACACTGAAGCTTTCTTT
TRBJ2-7,-,TRBD2,TRBV5-1,CASSWGTTSGYEQYF,TGCGCCAGCAGCTGGGGGACGACTAGCGGCTACGAGCAGTACTTC
TRBJ2-7,-,-,TRBV6-5,CASSYGASYEQYF,TGTGCCAGCAGTTATGGGGCAAGCTACGAGCAGTACTTC
TRBJ2-1,-,TRBD2,TRBV7-9,CASSRGGSYNEQFF,TGTGCCAGCAGCCGGGGGGGCTCCTACAATGAGCAGTTCTTC
TRBJ2-5,few,TRBD2,TRBV13,CASSFPGLASEEAQYF,TGTGCCAGCAGCTTCCCGGGACTAGCCTCCGAAGAGGCCCAGTACTTC
TRBJ2-5,-,-,TRBV6-1,CASTFQETQYF,TGTGCCAGCACTTTCCAAGAGACCCAGTACTTC
TRBJ1-2,-,-,TRBV9,CASSVGNRDYGYTF,TGTGCCAGCAGCGTAGGGAACAGGGATTATGGCTACACCTTC
TRBJ2-2,once,TRBD2,TRBV19,CASSMEGGRATGELFF,TGTGCCAGTAGTATGGAAGGCGGGAGGGCCACCGGGGAGCTGTTTTTT
TRBJ1-2,-,-,TRBV7-9,CASSSFQGRTNYGYTF,TGTGCCAGCAGCTCCTTTCAGGGCAGGACCAACTATGGCTACACCTTC
TRBJ2-7,-,-,TRBV7-2,CASSLGVDSYEQYF,TGTGCCAGCAGCTTAGGAGTAGACTCCTACGAGCAGTACTTC
TRBJ1-5,-,-,TRBV30,CAWNRGSNQPQHF,TGTGCCTGGAACCGGGGGAGCAATCAGCCCCAGCATTTT
TRBJ2-1,once,-,TRBV2,CASLVSVPYNEQFF,TGTGCCAGTCTTGTTAGCGTACCTTACAATGAGCAGTTCTTC
TRBJ2-7,once,TRBD1,TRBV7-3,CASSETGGEQYF,TGTGCCAGCAGCGAGACAGGGGGGGAGCAGTACTTC
TRBJ1-2,once,-,TRBV29-1,CSVSAGEGYGYTF,TGCAGCGTTAGCGCGGGGGAGGGCTATGGCTACACCTTC
TRBJ1-5,-,-,TRBV30,CAWSGESNQPQHF,TGTGCCTGGAGTGGGGAGAGCAATCAGCCCCAGCATTTT
TRBJ2-5,few,TRBD2,TRBV5-1,CASSLGLAGIQETQYF,TGCGCCAGCAGCTTGGGGCTAGCGGGGATCCAAGAGACCCAGTACTTC
TRBJ2-7,-,TRBD2,TRBV11-2,CASSPRSVAGGYEQYF,TGTGCCAGCAGCCCTCGGAGTGTAGCGGGGGGGTACGAGCAGTACTTC
TRBJ2-3,-,TRBD1,TRBV11-2,CASSLVSDRNTDTQYF,TGTGCCAGCAGCTTAGTTTCGGACAGGAACACAGATACGCAGTATTTT
TRBJ2-5,-,TRBD2,TRBV7-6,CASSSTSGGQETQYF,TGTGCCAGCAGCTCCACTAGCGGGGGGCAAGAGACCCAGTACTTC
TRBJ2-5,-,TRBD2,TRBV13,CASSSRTSGEETQYF,TGTGCCAGCAGCTCCCGGACTAGCGGGGAAGAGACCCAGTACTTC
TRBJ1-2,-,-,TRBV28,CASRQSQGFGGYTF,TGTGCCAGCAGACAATCCCAGGGGTTCGGTGGCTACACCTTC
TRBJ2-3,-,TRBD1,TRBV2,CASREGTGAWVTQYF,TGTGCCAGCAGGGAAGGGACAGGGGCTTGGGTTACGCAGTATTTT
TRBJ2-2,-,TRBD2,TRBV7-6,CASSRGSSGSVNTGELFF,TGTGCCAGCAGCCGGGGAAGTAGCGGGAGCGTGAACACCGGGGAGCTGTTTTTT
TRBJ1-2,medium-sized,TRBD1,TRBV14,CASSHVGQGVDGYTF,TGTGCCAGCAGCCACGTGGGACAGGGGGTAGATGGCTACACCTTC
TRBJ2-1,-,TRBD1,TRBV11-2,CASSLGPGQTINEQFF,TGTGCCAGCAGCTTAGGACCGGGACAGACTATCAATGAGCAGTTCTTC
TRBJ2-2,-,-,TRBV1,CTSSYTSRETGELFF,TGCACCAGCAGCTACACCTCCAGGGAAACCGGGGAGCTGTTTTTT
TRBJ2-2,once,TRBD1,TRBV29-1,CSVDGDRRSGELFF,TGCAGCGTTGACGGGGACAGACGGAGCGGGGAGCTGTTTTTT
TRBJ2-7,once,TRBD2,TRBV27,CASSLLPRTSGGEQYF,TGTGCCAGCAGTTTACTACCCAGGACCTCGGGAGGGGAGCAGTACTTC
TRBJ1-1,-,TRBD1,TRBV7-2,CASSLRGVANTEAFF,TGTGCCAGCAGCCTCAGGGGGGTAGCGAACACTGAAGCTTTCTTT